This T cell receptor (beta chain) emerged from a study of blood T cell repertoires in COVID-19. At the level of the study: Specimens from acute and convalescent COVID-19 originated in the United States, Italy and Spain.

Using immunoSEQ multiplex PCR, the repertoire was profiled, and TCRdb retains in-frame clones only, with some absent. The sample includes 250,000 to 350,000 clones, approximately 88% seen only once; the top ten take 5% to 7%. Per the germline V gene, CDR1 is SEHNR and CDR2 is FQNEAQ (reference sequence). The CDR3 consists of 15 residues. Trimming cost V 4 bases and J 9 bases, with 19 bases left between them. The material sequenced was peripheral blood. This clonotype was obtained from a man aged 18 to 35 who had recovered from COVID-19. The chain links TRBV7-9 to TRBJ2-1, with D maybe TRBD2 (5 bases). The CDR3 DNA is TGTGCCAGCAGCTCCCCCTACGAACTAGTCTCTGAGCAGTTCTTC. Translation: CASSSPYELVSEQFF.